Following are 10 T cell receptor beta chains from one sample sequenced in a study of T cells after yellow fever vaccination. One entry per CDR3 protein results from TCRdb running MiXCR on the 5' RACE reads. In the table there are over 100,000 distinct CDR3 sequences, approximately 8.4% of which are singletons. The sample here was CD8+ T cells sorted from PBMCs, taken 45 days after the yellow fever booster vaccination. These receptor sequences come from a man aged 25 to 40 who received the YFV17D yellow fever vaccine.

The chain carries TRBV10-2 and TRBJ2-7; 11 nucleotides match TRBD2. Trimming cost V 2 bases and J 4 bases; bases outside gene matches: 19. Germline CDR1 and CDR2: WSHSY and SAAADI. This CDR3 is 20 amino acids long. The CDR3, as DNA: TGCGCCAGCAGTGAGCCTTTTACTTTGGTAGCGGGAGGGCCCGGGTACGAGCAGTACTTC. It specifies CASSEPFTLVAGGPGYEQYF.

This clonotype was detected many times. V and J are TRBV20-1 and TRBJ2-1; D perhaps matches TRBD1 (5 bases). This CDR3 has 13 residues. Trimming removed 4 bases from V and 0 bases from J, with 7 bases in between. Germline V gives CDR1 DFQATT, CDR2 SNEGSKA (reference sequence). CDR3 bases: TGCAGTGCTAAACAGGTCTCCTACAATGAGCAGTTCTTC. Translated, it gives CSAKQVSYNEQFF.

There are many counts of this clonotype. This chain uses TRBV28 with TRBJ2-7, with D possibly being TRBD1 (5 bases). The V end lost 2 bases, the J end lost 5 bases, and 19 bases lay between the germline ends. This CDR3 spans 16 amino acids. Germline-derived CDR1 and CDR2 are MDHEN and SYDVKM. The CDR3 DNA reads TGTGCCAGCAGTTTAGGGATAACAGGCATTACCCACGAGCAGTACTTC. It is translated as CASSLGITGITHEQYF.

This clonotype was seen repeatedly, ten times or more. The chain joins TRBV12-3 or TRBV12-4 to TRBJ2-5; no reliable D call. V was clipped by 7 bases and J by 2 bases, with 11 bases between them. This CDR3 contains 13 residues. The CDR3 reads CASKLDGQETQYF. As DNA, the CDR3 is TGTGCCAGCAAACTGGACGGACAAGAGACCCAGTACTTC.

This clonotype has just a few counts. The V and J genes are TRBV2 and TRBJ1-6; TRBD1 aligns across 8 bases. CDR1 and CDR2 (germline): SNHLY, FYNNEI. With 11 bases clipped from V and 7 bases from J, the junction kept 10 bases outside the gene matches. This CDR3 contains 14 residues. The CDR3 nucleotides are TGTGCCGTACGCTCCGGGACAGGAAATTCACCCCTCCACTTT. Amino acid sequence: CAVRSGTGNSPLHF.

This clonotype occurred many times. The rearrangement joins TRBV11-2 to TRBJ2-5; TRBD1 might be the D (6 bases). Between the trimmed V and J ends, which lost 5 bases and 7 bases, there was a span of 17 bases. The CDR3 has 14 residues. Germline values: CDR1 SGHAT, CDR2 FQNNGV. The chain's CDR3 is CASSLRRGDGTQYF. In DNA form, the CDR3 reads TGTGCCAGCAGCCTCCGCAGGGGTGACGGGACCCAGTACTTC.

The sample holds many counts of this clonotype. The CDR3 coding sequence is TGCAGTGCTATACTAGCGGGAGTCTACGAGCAGTACTTC. Protein: CSAILAGVYEQYF. The chain carries TRBV20-1 and TRBJ2-7; 11 bases match TRBD2. The CDR3 runs 13 residues. Trimming removed 4 bases from V and 3 bases from J; junction bases left unmatched: 2. CDR1 and CDR2 from the germline V gene are DFQATT and SNEGSKA (reference sequence).

This clonotype occurred a few times. The genes are TRBV6-5 and TRBJ2-2, with 10 nucleotides matching TRBD1. The CDR3 has 19 residues. CDR1 and CDR2 (germline): MNHEY, SVGAGI. With 4 bases clipped from V and 0 bases from J, the junction kept 11 bases outside the gene matches. This CDR3 is CASSSVPGQGSPNTGELFF. CDR3 DNA sequence: TGTGCCAGCAGTTCAGTTCCGGGACAGGGGTCTCCGAACACCGGGGAGCTGTTTTTT.

This rearrangement joins TRBV13 to TRBJ2-5, with 7 positions matching TRBD2. V lost 3 bases, J lost 9 bases, and 4 bases stayed unmatched. Germline lookup yields CDR1 PRHDT and CDR2 FYEKMQ (reference sequence). The CDR3 spans 12 residues. CDR3 DNA: TGTGCCAGCAGCTTGGAACTAGCGCCCCAGTACTTC. Protein: CASSLELAPQYF.

Ten or more counts support this clonotype. The chain recombines TRBV6-5 with TRBJ2-1; 8 positions agree with TRBD2. V lost 1 base, J lost 4 bases, and 6 bases stayed unmatched. The CDR3 spans 16 residues. Germline CDR1 MNHEY, CDR2 SVGAGI. DNA of the CDR3: TGTGCCAGCAGTTACTTTGGACTAGCCGGATACAATGAGCAGTTCTTC. This codes for CASSYFGLAGYNEQFF.